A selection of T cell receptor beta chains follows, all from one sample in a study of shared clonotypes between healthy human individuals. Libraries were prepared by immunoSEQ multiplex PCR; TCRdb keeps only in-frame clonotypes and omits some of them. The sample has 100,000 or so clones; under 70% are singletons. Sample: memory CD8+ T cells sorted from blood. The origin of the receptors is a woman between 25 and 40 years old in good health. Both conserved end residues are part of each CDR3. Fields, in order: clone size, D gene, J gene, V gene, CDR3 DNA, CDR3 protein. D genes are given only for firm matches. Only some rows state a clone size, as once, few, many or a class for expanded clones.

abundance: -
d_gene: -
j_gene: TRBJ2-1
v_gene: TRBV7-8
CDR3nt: TGTGCCAGCAGCGTAAGTGGGAGGCTCTACAATGAGCAGTTCTTC
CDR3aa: CASSVSGRLYNEQFF

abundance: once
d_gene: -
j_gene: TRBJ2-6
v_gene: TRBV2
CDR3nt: TGTGCCAGCAGTGATCTATCTTACCGATACAGTCGGGCCAACGTCCTGACTTTC
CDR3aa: CASSDLSYRYSRANVLTF

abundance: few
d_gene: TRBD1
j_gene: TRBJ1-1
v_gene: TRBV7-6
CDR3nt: TGTGCCAGCAGAGGGACAGCCACTGAAGCTTTCTTT
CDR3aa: CASRGTATEAFF

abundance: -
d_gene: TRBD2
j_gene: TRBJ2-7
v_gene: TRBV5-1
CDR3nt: TGCGCCAGCAGCTTCTTAGCGGGAGGGCCCTACGAGCAGTACTTC
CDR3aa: CASSFLAGGPYEQYF

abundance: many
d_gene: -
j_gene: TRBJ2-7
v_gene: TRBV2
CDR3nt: TGTGCCAGCAGTCTTGGGGACGCCCCCTCGATGGAGTACTTC
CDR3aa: CASSLGDAPSMEYF

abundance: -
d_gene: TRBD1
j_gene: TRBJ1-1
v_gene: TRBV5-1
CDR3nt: TGCGCCAGCAGCTTGGAAGGACAGGGGAACACTGAAGCTTTCTTT
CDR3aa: CASSLEGQGNTEAFF

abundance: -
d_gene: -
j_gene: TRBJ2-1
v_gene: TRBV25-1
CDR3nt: TGTGCCAGCAGTCGGGGAGACAATGAGCAGTTCTTC
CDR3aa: CASSRGDNEQFF

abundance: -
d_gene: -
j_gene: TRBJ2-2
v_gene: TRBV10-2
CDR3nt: TGCGCCAGCAGCGTTACAGGCCCCGGGGAGCTGTTTTTT
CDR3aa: CASSVTGPGELFF

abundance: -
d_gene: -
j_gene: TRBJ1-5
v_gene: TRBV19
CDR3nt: TGTGCCAGTAGTTACCTTGTCGGCAATCAGCCCCAGCATTTT
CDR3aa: CASSYLVGNQPQHF

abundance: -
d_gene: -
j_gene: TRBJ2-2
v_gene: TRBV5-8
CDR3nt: TGTGCCAGCAGCGCAAACACCGGGGAGCTGTTTTTT
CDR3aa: CASSANTGELFF

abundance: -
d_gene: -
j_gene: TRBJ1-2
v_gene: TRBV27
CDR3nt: TGTGCCAGCAGTTGGAACAGGTACTCGGGCTACACCTTC
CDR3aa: CASSWNRYSGYTF

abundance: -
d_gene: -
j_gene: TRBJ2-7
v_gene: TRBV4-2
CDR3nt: TGTGCCAGCAGCCAAGGCGGGGGCCTCTCGGGTGGCGACGAGCAGTACTTC
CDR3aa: CASSQGGGLSGGDEQYF

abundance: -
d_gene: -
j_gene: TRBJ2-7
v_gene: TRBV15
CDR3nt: TGTGCCACCAGCAGCCGTTCAACCTACGAGCAGTACTTC
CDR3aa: CATSSRSTYEQYF

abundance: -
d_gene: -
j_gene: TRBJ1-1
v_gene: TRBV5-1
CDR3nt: TGCGCCAGCAGCTTGGTCTTCCTGAACACTGAAGCTTTCTTT
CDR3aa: CASSLVFLNTEAFF

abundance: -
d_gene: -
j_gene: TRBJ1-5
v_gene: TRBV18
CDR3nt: TGTGCCAGCTCACCGGCTACCCTAATCCTCGGCGGGAATCAGCCCCAGCATTTT
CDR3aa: CASSPATLILGGNQPQHF

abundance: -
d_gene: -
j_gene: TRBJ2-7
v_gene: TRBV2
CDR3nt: TGTGCCAGCAGCCCTATGATATTGGGCAACGAGCAGTACTTC
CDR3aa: CASSPMILGNEQYF

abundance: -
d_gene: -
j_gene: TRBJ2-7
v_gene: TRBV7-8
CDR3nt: TGTGCCAGCAGCTTCGCTAGTGGGATCCTTCGAGAGCAGTACTTC
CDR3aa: CASSFASGILREQYF

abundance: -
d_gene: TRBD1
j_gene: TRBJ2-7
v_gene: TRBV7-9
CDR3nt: TGTGCCAGTCAACCGGGACAGACTTACGAGCAGTACTTC
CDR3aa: CASQPGQTYEQYF

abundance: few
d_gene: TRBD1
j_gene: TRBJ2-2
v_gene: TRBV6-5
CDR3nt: TGTGCCAGCAGTCAGACAGGGCGGGCTGGGGAGCTGTTTTTT
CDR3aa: CASSQTGRAGELFF

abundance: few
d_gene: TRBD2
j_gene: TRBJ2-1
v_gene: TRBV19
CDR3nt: TGTGCCAGTAGTATAGTGGCCGGGAGGCTCTACAATGAGCAGTTCTTC
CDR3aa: CASSIVAGRLYNEQFF

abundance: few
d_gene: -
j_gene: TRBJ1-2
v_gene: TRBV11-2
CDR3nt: TGTGCCAGCAGCTTAGGATTCGGGCGGGGAAAGCACTATGGCTACACCTTC
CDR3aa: CASSLGFGRGKHYGYTF